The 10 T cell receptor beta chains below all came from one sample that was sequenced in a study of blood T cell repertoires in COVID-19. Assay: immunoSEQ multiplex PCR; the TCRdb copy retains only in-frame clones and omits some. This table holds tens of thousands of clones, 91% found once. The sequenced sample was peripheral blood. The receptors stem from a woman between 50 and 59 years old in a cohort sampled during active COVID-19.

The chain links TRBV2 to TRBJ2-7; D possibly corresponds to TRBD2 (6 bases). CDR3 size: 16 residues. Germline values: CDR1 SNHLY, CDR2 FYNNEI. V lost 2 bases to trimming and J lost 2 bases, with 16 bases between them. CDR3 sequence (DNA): TGTGCCAGCAGTGAAATCGGAGCTAGCGATCCCTACGAGCAGTACTTC. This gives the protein CASSEIGASDPYEQYF.

CDR3 protein: CASSSAGTDYEQYF. CDR3 nucleotides: TGTGCCAGCAGCTCCGCCGGGACAGACTACGAGCAGTACTTC. The V call is TRBV5-4, the J call TRBJ2-7; 7 nucleotides align to TRBD1. Trimming took 3 bases from V and 3 from J; bases not matched to a gene: 6. The CDR3 runs 14 residues. Looked up from germline, CDR1 is SGHNT and CDR2 is YYREEE (reference sequence).

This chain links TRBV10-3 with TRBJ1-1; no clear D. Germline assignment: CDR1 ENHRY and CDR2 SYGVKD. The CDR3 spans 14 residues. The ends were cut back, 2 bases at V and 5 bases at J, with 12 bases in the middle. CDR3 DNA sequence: TGTGCCATCAGTGAGCCGAATCGAGGGACTGAAGCTTTCTTT. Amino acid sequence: CAISEPNRGTEAFF.

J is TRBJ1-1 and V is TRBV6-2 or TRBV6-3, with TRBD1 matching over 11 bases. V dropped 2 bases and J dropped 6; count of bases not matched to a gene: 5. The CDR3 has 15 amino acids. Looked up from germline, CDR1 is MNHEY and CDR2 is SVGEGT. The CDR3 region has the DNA TGTGCCAGCAGTTACGTTGGACAGGGGGCCTCTGAAGCTTTCTTT. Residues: CASSYVGQGASEAFF.

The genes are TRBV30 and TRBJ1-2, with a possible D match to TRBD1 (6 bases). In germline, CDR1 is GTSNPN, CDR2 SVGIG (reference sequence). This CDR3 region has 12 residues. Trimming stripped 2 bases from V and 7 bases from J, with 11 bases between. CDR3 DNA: TGTGCCTGGAGTACCTCGACAGGTGGCTACACCTTC. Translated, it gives CAWSTSTGGYTF.

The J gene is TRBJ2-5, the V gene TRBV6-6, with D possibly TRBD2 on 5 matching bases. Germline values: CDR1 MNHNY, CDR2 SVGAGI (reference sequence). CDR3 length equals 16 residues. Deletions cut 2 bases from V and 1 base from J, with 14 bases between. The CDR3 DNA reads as TGTGCCAGCAGTTACGCCCAGGTACGGGGCCAAGAGACCCAGTACTTC. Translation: CASSYAQVRGQETQYF.

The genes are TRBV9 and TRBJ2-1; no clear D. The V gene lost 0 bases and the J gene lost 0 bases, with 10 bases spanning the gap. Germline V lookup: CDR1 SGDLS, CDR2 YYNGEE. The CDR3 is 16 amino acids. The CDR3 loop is CASSVGAPSSYNEQFF. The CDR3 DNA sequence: TGTGCCAGCAGCGTAGGGGCGCCAAGCTCCTACAATGAGCAGTTCTTC.

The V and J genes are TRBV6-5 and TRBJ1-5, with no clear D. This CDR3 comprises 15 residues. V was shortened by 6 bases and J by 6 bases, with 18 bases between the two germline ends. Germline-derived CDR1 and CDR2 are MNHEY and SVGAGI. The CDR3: CASRPGGTNFQPQHF. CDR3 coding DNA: TGTGCCAGCAGGCCTGGAGGTACGAATTTTCAGCCCCAGCATTTT.

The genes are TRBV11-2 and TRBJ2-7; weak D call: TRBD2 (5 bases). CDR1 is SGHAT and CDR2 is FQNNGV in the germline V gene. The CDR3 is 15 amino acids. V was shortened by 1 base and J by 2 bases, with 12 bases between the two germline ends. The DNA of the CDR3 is TGTGCCAGCAGCTTAGCACTAGACGGCGCCTACGAGCAGTACTTC. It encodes CASSLALDGAYEQYF.

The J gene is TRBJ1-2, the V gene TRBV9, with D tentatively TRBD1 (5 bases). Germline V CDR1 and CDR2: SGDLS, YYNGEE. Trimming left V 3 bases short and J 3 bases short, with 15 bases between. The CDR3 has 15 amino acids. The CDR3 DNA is TGTGCCAGCAGCGCCCAGGGTCAGCCTTACTATGGCTACACCTTC. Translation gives CASSAQGQPYYGYTF.